Included here is one TCR beta chain sequence, with context. Germline assignment: CDR1 SGHTS and CDR2 YDEGEE. The V segment lost 1 base and the J segment 3 bases; nucleotides outside the gene matches: 9. The CDR3 totals 16 residues. Sequenced by immunoSEQ multiplex PCR; TCRdb stores in-frame clones only, minus some. The data contain roughly 290,000 clones, about 85% of them singletons. The entry originates in a study of blood T cell repertoires in COVID-19. The sequence was obtained from a woman aged 45-60 years with active or convalescent COVID-19. The gene calls are TRBV5-8 and TRBJ2-7; 8 positions agree with TRBD2. What was sequenced was peripheral blood. CDR3: CASSLYRLTSGYEQYF. In DNA form, the CDR3 reads TGTGCCAGCAGCTTGTATCGTCTTACTAGCGGCTACGAGCAGTACTTC.